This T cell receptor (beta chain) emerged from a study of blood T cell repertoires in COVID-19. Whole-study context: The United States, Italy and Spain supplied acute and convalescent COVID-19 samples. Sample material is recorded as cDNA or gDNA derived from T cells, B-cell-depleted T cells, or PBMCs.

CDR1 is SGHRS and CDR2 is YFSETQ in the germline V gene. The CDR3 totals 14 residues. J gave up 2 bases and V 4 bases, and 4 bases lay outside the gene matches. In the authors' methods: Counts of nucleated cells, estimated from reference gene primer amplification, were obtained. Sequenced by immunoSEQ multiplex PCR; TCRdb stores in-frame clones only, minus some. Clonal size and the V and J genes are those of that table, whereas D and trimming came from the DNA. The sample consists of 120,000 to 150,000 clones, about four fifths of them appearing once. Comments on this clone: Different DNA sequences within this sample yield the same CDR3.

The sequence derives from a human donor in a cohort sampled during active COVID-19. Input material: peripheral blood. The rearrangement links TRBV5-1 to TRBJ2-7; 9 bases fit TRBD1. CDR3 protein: CASSPGQGPYEQYF. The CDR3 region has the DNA TGCGCCAGCAGCCCGGGACAGGGACCCTACGAGCAGTACTTC.